This T cell receptor beta chain was captured in a study of blood T cell repertoires in COVID-19. In the study overall: The cDNA or gDNA used as material had been derived from T cells, B-cell-depleted T cells, or PBMCs.

Those who participated ranged in age from about 18 to 95 years and resided in roughly 26 US areas. Symptom resolution, clearance, or two negative PCRs marked donors in Cohort 3 as recovered. In the authors' workflow: Using reference gene primer amplification, nucleated cell counts were estimated. TCRdb's copy holds only in-frame clones and misses some; the assay was immunoSEQ multiplex PCR. V and J calls plus clone size are reproduced from that table; the DNA served to infer D and trimming. This repertoire shows about 310,000 clones, 70% to 90% found once; its top ten account for 9.5%. With V trimmed by 2 bases and J by 3 bases, 23 bases remained unmatched. The length of the CDR3 is 21 residues. Per germline, CDR1 LGHNA and CDR2 YSLEER.

The receptor was derived from a woman aged 40 to 50 who had recovered from COVID-19. Material: PBMCs or T cells enriched from blood (not recorded which). V usage is TRBV4-3 and J usage is TRBJ2-3; 7 nucleotides line up with TRBD1. As DNA, the CDR3 is TGCGCCAGCAGCCAATTTGGCGCAGGTGGGACACAGGGGAAGGGTACAGATACGCAGTATTTT. Translating gives CASSQFGAGGTQGKGTDTQYF.